This T cell receptor beta chain appears in the sequencing data of a study of cytomegalovirus exposure and HLA in healthy donors. Whole-study results and caveats: The authors excluded some V segments, including TRBV6-2 and TRBV6-3, as indistinguishable.

PCR used 60 Vbeta primers and 13 Jbeta primers. The assay was immunoSEQ multiplex PCR, and TCRdb's table has in-frame clones only and misses some. The repertoire includes 95,000 to 110,000 clones, around 60% of them detected once, and roughly 3.3% sits in the top ten. The CDR3 spans 13 residues. V gave up 2 bases and J gave up 2 bases, with 8 bases separating them. Germline V gene data show CDR1 as SGHRS and CDR2 as YFSETQ. On this clone itself: The antigen is not known.

Sample: PBMCs. The chain carries TRBV5-1 and TRBJ2-7, with a weak D call TRBD1 (5 bases). This TCR was recovered from a woman aged 45-59 years in good health and CMV-seronegative. The DNA of the CDR3 is TGCGCCAGCAGCTTAATGACAGCCTACGAGCAGTACTTC. This encodes CASSLMTAYEQYF.